This is a list of T cell receptor beta chains from one sample in a study of control samples from healthy donors and cancer patients. Here immunoSEQ multiplex PCR was the method, and the copy in TCRdb shows in-frame clones only, minus some. Of 100,000 to 150,000 clones in the sample, around 93% were seen once. Sequenced: blood. The origin of the receptors is a man between 18 and 29 years old in good health. Each CDR3 is given without its conserved first and last residue.

cdr3_aa: ASSPPPGAGTGELF
v_call: TRBV5-4
j_call: TRBJ2-2

cdr3_aa: AISTSSTDTQY
v_call: TRBV10-3
j_call: TRBJ2-3

cdr3_aa: ASGLEQTEAF
v_call: TRBV12-5
j_call: TRBJ1-1

cdr3_aa: ASSGGRVPNTEAF
v_call: TRBV2
j_call: TRBJ1-1

cdr3_aa: SVEWLNTGELF
v_call: TRBV29-1
j_call: TRBJ2-2

cdr3_aa: ASSRREGEQY
v_call: TRBV3-1/TRBV3-2
j_call: TRBJ2-7

cdr3_aa: ASSVLAGSEQY
v_call: TRBV10-1
j_call: TRBJ2-7

cdr3_aa: ASSLRGQGVGNTIY
v_call: TRBV5-1
j_call: TRBJ1-3

cdr3_aa: ASSQVRGMSTDTQY
v_call: TRBV4-2
j_call: TRBJ2-3

cdr3_aa: ASSWTATQY
v_call: TRBV6-6
j_call: TRBJ2-3

cdr3_aa: ASSPSGGTPYNSPLH
v_call: TRBV18
j_call: TRBJ1-6

cdr3_aa: ASSQAGTANTEAF
v_call: TRBV4-2
j_call: TRBJ1-1

cdr3_aa: ASSLAPGRGGAKNIQY
v_call: TRBV5-1
j_call: TRBJ2-4

cdr3_aa: ASSGGALGYNEQF
v_call: TRBV9
j_call: TRBJ2-1

cdr3_aa: ASSVQGAGGYT
v_call: TRBV2
j_call: TRBJ1-2

cdr3_aa: ASSVSGRNSPLH
v_call: TRBV9
j_call: TRBJ1-6

cdr3_aa: ASSLAGGNTGELF
v_call: TRBV7-9
j_call: TRBJ2-2

cdr3_aa: ASSASSGGAADTQY
v_call: TRBV6-4
j_call: TRBJ2-3

cdr3_aa: ATSIQVNTEAF
v_call: TRBV15
j_call: TRBJ1-1

cdr3_aa: ATSETGYGYT
v_call: TRBV24-1
j_call: TRBJ1-2

cdr3_aa: ASSHLDSYNSPLH
v_call: TRBV3-1/TRBV3-2
j_call: TRBJ1-6

cdr3_aa: SASPDRLANYGYT
v_call: TRBV20-1
j_call: TRBJ1-2